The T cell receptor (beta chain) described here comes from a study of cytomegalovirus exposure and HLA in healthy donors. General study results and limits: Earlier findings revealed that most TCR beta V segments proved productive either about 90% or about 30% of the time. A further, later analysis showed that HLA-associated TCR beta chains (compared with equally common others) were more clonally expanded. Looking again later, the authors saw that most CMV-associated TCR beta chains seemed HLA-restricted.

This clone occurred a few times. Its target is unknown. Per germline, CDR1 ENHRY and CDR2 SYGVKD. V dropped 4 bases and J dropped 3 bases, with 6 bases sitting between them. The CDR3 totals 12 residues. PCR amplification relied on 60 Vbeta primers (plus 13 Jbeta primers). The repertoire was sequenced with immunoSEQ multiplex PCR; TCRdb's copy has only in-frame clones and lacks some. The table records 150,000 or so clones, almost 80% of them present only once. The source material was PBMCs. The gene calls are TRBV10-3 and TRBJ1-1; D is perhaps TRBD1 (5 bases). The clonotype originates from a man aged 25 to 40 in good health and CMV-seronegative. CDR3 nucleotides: TGTGCCATCAGTGGGGGGGACACTGAAGCTTTCTTT. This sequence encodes CAISGGDTEAFF.